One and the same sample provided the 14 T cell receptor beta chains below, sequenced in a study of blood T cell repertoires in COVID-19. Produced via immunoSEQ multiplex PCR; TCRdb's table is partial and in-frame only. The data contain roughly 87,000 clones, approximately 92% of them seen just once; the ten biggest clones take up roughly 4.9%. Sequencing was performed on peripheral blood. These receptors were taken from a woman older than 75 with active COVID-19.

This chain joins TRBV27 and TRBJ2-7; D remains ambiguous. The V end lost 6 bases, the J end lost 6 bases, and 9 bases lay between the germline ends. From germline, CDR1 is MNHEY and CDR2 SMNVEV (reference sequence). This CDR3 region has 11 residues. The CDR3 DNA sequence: TGTGCCAGCAGAAAATCGTCCGAGCAGTACTTC. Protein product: CASRKSSEQYF.

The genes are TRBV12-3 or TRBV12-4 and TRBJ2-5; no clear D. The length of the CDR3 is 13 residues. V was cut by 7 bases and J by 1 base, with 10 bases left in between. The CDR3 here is CASNRGLQETQYF. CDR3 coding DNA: TGTGCCAGCAACCGAGGTCTCCAAGAGACCCAGTACTTC.

The CDR3 nucleotides are TGCAGCGTTCTAAAGCCTCCCGCTAGCACAGATACGCAGTATTTT. Translation: CSVLKPPASTDTQYF. The rearrangement uses TRBV29-1 and TRBJ2-3; unclear D gene. Germline CDR1 SQVTM, CDR2 ANQGSEA. The V and J ends lost 5 bases and 0 bases respectively, with 15 bases between them. The CDR3 totals 15 residues.

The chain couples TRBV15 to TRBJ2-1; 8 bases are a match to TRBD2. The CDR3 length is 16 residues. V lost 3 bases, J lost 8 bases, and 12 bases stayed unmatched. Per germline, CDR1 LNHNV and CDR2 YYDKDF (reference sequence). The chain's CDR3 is CATSSPGDSGGDEQFF. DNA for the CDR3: TGTGCCACCAGCAGCCCCGGGGACTCGGGAGGGGATGAGCAGTTCTTC. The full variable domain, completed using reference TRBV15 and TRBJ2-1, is DAMVIQNPRYQVTQFGKPVTLSCSQTLNHNVMYWYQQKSSQAPKLLFHYYDKDFNNEADTPDNFQSRRPNTSFCFLDIRSPGLGDTAMYLCATSSPGDSGGDEQFFGPGTRLTVL.

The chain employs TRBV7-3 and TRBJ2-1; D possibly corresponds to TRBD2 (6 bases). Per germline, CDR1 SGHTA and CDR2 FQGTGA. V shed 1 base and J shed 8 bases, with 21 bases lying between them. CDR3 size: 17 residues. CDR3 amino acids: CASSLMGGSLTGDEQFF. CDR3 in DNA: TGTGCCAGCAGCTTAATGGGAGGAAGCCTTACCGGGGATGAGCAGTTCTTC.

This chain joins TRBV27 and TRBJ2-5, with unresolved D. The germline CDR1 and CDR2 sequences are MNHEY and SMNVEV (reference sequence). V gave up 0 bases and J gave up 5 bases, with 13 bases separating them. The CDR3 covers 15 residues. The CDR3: CASSLSPPEYETQYF. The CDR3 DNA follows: TGTGCCAGCAGTTTATCCCCCCCCGAGTACGAGACCCAGTACTTC.

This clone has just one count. The CDR3, as DNA: TGTGCCAGCAGTTACTACAGGGCAACTGAAGCTTTCTTT. Translated, it gives CASSYYRATEAFF. This rearrangement joins TRBV6-2 or TRBV6-3 to TRBJ1-1, with D maybe TRBD1 (6 bases). The CDR3 covers 13 residues. The V gene's germline CDR1 is MNHEY and CDR2 SVGEGT. Trimming pared 1 base from V and 5 bases from J, leaving 8 bases between.

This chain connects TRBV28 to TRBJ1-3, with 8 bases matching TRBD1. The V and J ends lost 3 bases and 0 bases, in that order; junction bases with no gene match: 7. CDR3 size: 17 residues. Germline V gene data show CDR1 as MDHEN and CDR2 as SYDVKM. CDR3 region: CASSFQMGQASGNTIYF. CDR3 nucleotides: TGTGCCAGCAGTTTCCAAATGGGACAGGCCTCTGGAAACACCATATATTTT.

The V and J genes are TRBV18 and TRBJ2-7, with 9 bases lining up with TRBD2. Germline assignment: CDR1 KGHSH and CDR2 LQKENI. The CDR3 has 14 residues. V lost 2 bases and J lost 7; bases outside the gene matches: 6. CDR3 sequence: CASSPKTSGREQYF. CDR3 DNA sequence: TGTGCCAGCTCACCAAAAACTAGCGGGCGGGAGCAGTACTTC.

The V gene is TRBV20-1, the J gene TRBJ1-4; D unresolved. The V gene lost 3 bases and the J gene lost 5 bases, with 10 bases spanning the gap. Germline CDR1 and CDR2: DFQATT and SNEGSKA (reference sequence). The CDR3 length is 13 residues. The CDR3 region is CSASNSLNEKLFF. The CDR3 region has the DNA TGCAGTGCTAGTAACAGTTTAAATGAAAAACTGTTTTTT.

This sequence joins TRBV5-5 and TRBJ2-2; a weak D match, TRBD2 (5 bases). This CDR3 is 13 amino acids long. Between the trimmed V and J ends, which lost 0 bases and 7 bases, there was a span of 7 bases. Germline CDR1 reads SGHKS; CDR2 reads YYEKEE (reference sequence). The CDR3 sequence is CASSLGGYGELFF. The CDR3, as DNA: TGTGCCAGCAGCTTGGGAGGGTACGGGGAGCTGTTTTTT.

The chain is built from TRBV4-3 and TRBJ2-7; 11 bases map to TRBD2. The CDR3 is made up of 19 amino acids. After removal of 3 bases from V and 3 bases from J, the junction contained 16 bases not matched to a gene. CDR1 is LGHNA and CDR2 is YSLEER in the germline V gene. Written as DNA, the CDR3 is TGCGCCAGCAGCCACCTTCCTGGCACGACTAGCGGGATGAACTACGAGCAGTACTTC. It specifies CASSHLPGTTSGMNYEQYF.

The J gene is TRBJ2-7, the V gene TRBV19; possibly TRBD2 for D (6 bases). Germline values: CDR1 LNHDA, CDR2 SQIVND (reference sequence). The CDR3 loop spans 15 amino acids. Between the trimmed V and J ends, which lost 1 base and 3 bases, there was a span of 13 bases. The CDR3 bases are TGTGCCAGTAGTATAGTAGGAGGGATGGGCTACGAGCAGTACTTC. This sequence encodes CASSIVGGMGYEQYF.

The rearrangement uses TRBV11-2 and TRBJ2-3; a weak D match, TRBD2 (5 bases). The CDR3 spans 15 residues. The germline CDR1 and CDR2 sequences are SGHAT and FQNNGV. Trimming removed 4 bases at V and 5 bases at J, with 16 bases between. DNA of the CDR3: TGTGCCAGCAGCTCGGACTTTTGGAAGGGAGATACGCAGTATTTT. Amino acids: CASSSDFWKGDTQYF.